A single sample is the source of the 32 T cell receptor beta chains below, sequenced in a study of regulatory and conventional T cells in breast cancer. TCRdb re-called the PCR reads through MiXCR, storing one row per CDR3 protein. The table lists about 16,000 distinct CDR3 sequences, more than 30% of them singletons. What was sequenced was conventional T cells from blood. The receptors were sampled from a female donor in good health.

The chain links TRBV6-1 to TRBJ2-7; D is undetermined. Trimming took off 5 bases at V and 3 bases at J, with 8 bases between the two ends. Per germline, CDR1 MNHNS and CDR2 SASEGT. The CDR3 runs to 12 residues. The CDR3 spells CASSTAYYEQYF. CDR3 nucleotides: TGTGCCAGCAGTACGGCCTACTACGAGCAGTACTTC.

The CDR3 sequence: CASSLALNGPGDEKLFF. The DNA for the CDR3 is TGTGCCAGCAGCTTAGCCCTGAACGGACCGGGCGACGAAAAACTGTTTTTT. V and J are TRBV7-3 and TRBJ1-4; no clear D gene. Looked up from germline, CDR1 is SGHTA and CDR2 is FQGTGA. Trimming shortened V by 2 bases and J by 8 bases, and 21 bases separated the two germline ends. This CDR3 contains 17 residues.

This clonotype appeared a few times. The rearrangement joins TRBV6-2 or TRBV6-3 to TRBJ1-2, with unresolved D. The CDR3 is 13 residues long. Trimming cost V 4 bases and J 3 bases, with 9 bases left between them. The germline CDR1 and CDR2 sequences are MNHEY and SVGEGT. The CDR3 DNA follows: TGTGCCAGCAGTTCGGGCGGTCACTATGGCTACACCTTC. It yields the protein CASSSGGHYGYTF.

In this sample, this clonotype turned up many times. The rearrangement uses TRBV6-2 or TRBV6-3 and TRBJ2-1; the D gene is possibly TRBD2 (5 bases). The germline V gene has CDR1 MNHEY and CDR2 SVGEGT. There are 15 residues in the CDR3. V was cut by 6 bases and J by 4 bases, with 16 bases left in between. The CDR3 loop reads CASREAGPTYNEQFF. CDR3 bases: TGTGCCAGCAGGGAGGCAGGACCCACTTACAATGAGCAGTTCTTC.

The J gene is TRBJ2-4, the V gene TRBV5-1; D unresolved. The V gene lost 2 bases and the J gene lost 3 bases, with 9 bases spanning the gap. Germline lookup yields CDR1 SGHRS and CDR2 YFSETQ. CDR3 length equals 14 residues. The CDR3, as DNA: TGCGCCAGCAGCTTTGCAGGCGGCAAAAACATTCAGTACTTC. The encoded protein is CASSFAGGKNIQYF.

The chain combines TRBV4-3 with TRBJ2-7; D is undetermined. The length of the CDR3 is 14 residues. CDR1 is LGHNA, CDR2 YSLEER, per germline. Between the trimmed V and J ends, which lost 1 base and 3 bases, there was a span of 10 bases. The CDR3 region has the DNA TGCGCCAGCAGCCAAGCCAGAACTTACTACGAGCAGTACTTC. Protein product: CASSQARTYYEQYF.

This clonotype rates as medium-sized. This chain uses TRBV7-2 with TRBJ1-1, with D possibly matching TRBD1 (6 bases). V was pared by 3 bases and J by 5 bases, with 10 bases between. The germline CDR1 and CDR2 sequences are SGHTA and FQGNSA. The CDR3 covers 13 residues. The CDR3 DNA reads TGTGCCAGCAGCTTTGGGGGCGGAACTGAAGCTTTCTTT. It specifies CASSFGGGTEAFF.

This clonotype was observed at least ten times. The chain employs TRBV4-2 and TRBJ2-7; D is unresolved. The CDR3 runs 15 residues. The germline gives CDR1 LGHNA, CDR2 YNFKEQ. Trimming took 1 base from V and 2 from J, leaving 12 bases between them. The CDR3 DNA reads TGTGCCAGCAGCCAAGGGCCAGAGTCCACCTACGAGCAGTACTTC. Translating it yields CASSQGPESTYEQYF.

This clonotype counts as medium-sized. The genes are TRBV12-3 or TRBV12-4 and TRBJ2-2; D gene uncertain. The CDR3 consists of 15 residues. V dropped 5 bases and J dropped 3 bases, with 13 bases sitting between them. Here the CDR3 reads CASSPLKSYTGELFF. CDR3 coding DNA: TGTGCCAGCAGTCCATTAAAATCCTACACCGGGGAGCTGTTTTTT.

This clonotype showed up just a few times. This chain's CDR3 is CASSQTRDVYGYTF. CDR3 DNA: TGTGCCAGCAGTCAGACCCGGGACGTCTATGGCTACACCTTC. The chain employs TRBV28 and TRBJ1-2, with a weak D call TRBD1 (5 bases). The CDR3 has 14 residues. The germline V and J ends were trimmed by 5 bases and 4 bases, with 14 bases remaining between them. Germline lookup yields CDR1 MDHEN and CDR2 SYDVKM.

A word on this clonotype: This likely comes from a read error, as the CDR3 has no conserved phenylalanine or tryptophan at its end. The rearrangement uses TRBV5-1 and TRBJ1-5; tentatively, D is TRBD1 (5 bases). This CDR3 comprises 14 residues. Germline V gene lookup returns CDR1 SGHRS and CDR2 YFSETQ. CDR3 bases: TGCGCCAGCAGCTCGGAACCGGGGGATCAGTCCCAGCATCTT. It yields the protein CASSSEPGDQSQHL.

This clonotype is classed as large. This chain connects TRBV4-2 to TRBJ1-5, with D possibly matching TRBD1 (6 bases). Between the trimmed V and J ends, which lost 3 bases and 8 bases, there was a span of 17 bases. The germline CDR1 and CDR2 sequences are LGHNA and YNFKEQ. CDR3 length equals 15 residues. CDR3 nucleotides: TGTGCCAGCAGCCAGCTCGACAGGCCCCTGGAGCCCCAGCATTTT. Protein: CASSQLDRPLEPQHF.

This clonotype showed up many times. This chain links TRBV7-2 with TRBJ2-1, with TRBD2 matching 13 bases. CDR1 and CDR2 (germline): SGHTA, FQGNSA. The CDR3 length is 16 residues. V shed 5 bases, J shed 6 bases, and the junction held 7 bases outside the gene matches. The CDR3 here is CASSPFGTSGANEQFF. The DNA of the CDR3 is TGTGCCAGCAGCCCATTCGGGACTAGCGGGGCCAATGAGCAGTTCTTC.

This clonotype is medium-sized. This chain joins TRBV29-1 and TRBJ1-1, with D possibly TRBD1 on 6 matching bases. The CDR3 consists of 14 residues. The germline gives CDR1 SQVTM, CDR2 ANQGSEA. Deletions cut 6 bases from V and 1 base from J, with 15 bases between. Here the CDR3 DNA reads TGCAGCGTATGCAGGGAAGGGGGGAACACTGAAGCTTTCTTT. This translates into CSVCREGGNTEAFF.

DNA of the CDR3: TGTGCCAGCAGCTTAAACGGGGTAGAGGCCTACGAGCAGTACTTC. This sequence encodes CASSLNGVEAYEQYF. The chain recombines TRBV7-3 with TRBJ2-7; weak D call: TRBD2 (5 bases). V was cut by 1 base and J by 2 bases, with 12 bases left in between. There are 15 residues in the CDR3. CDR1 and CDR2 (germline): SGHTA, FQGTGA.

V gene TRBV7-2 combines with J gene TRBJ2-3, with D hard to call. The germline V and J ends were trimmed by 0 bases and 11 bases, with 9 bases remaining between them. CDR1 and CDR2 from the germline V gene are SGHTA and FQGNSA. The CDR3 is made up of 12 amino acids. CDR3 loop: CASSLAGLGQYF. In nucleotides, the CDR3 is TGTGCCAGCAGCTTAGCGGGGTTGGGGCAGTATTTT.

This clonotype is labeled medium-sized (0.01 to 0.1%). The CDR3 here is CASSSPSTADTQYF. For the CDR3, the DNA is TGTGCCAGCAGCTCCCCGTCAACCGCAGATACGCAGTATTTT. The genes are TRBV11-3 and TRBJ2-3; D unclear. The germline CDR1 and CDR2 sequences are SGHNT and YENEEA. The V and J ends lost 4 bases and 4 bases respectively, with 12 bases between them. This CDR3 is built from 14 residues.

V gene TRBV19 combines with J gene TRBJ1-4; 9 nucleotides line up with TRBD1. The germline V gene has CDR1 LNHDA and CDR2 SQIVND (reference sequence). V trimming: 6 bases; J trimming: 6 bases; junction bases outside the gene matches: 5. The CDR3 contains 14 residues. DNA of the CDR3: TGTGCCAGTAGGTCGGACAGGGGCGATGAAAAACTGTTTTTT. This sequence encodes CASRSDRGDEKLFF.

The sample holds a few counts of this clonotype. CDR3 loop: CASSKGGLAGNNEQFF. The CDR3, as DNA: TGTGCCAGCAGTAAAGGGGGCCTAGCGGGAAACAATGAGCAGTTCTTC. The chain recombines TRBV5-4 with TRBJ2-1; 9 bases map to TRBD2. V shed 5 bases and J 5 bases; nucleotides not matched to a gene: 11. CDR1 and CDR2 from the germline V gene are SGHNT and YYREEE (reference sequence). There are 16 residues in the CDR3.

The genes are TRBV6-1 and TRBJ2-3; 8 bases map to TRBD2. CDR3 size: 15 residues. Per the germline V gene, CDR1 is MNHNS and CDR2 is SASEGT. J gave up 6 bases and V 0 bases, and 5 bases lay outside the gene matches. The CDR3 loop reads CASSEARGVRDTQYF. The CDR3 DNA is TGTGCCAGCAGTGAAGCGCGGGGGGTCAGGGATACGCAGTATTTT.

This clonotype came up a few times. The V and J genes are TRBV29-1 and TRBJ1-1; maybe TRBD1 (6 bases). The CDR3 has 11 amino acids. The V gene lost 4 bases and the J gene lost 11 bases, with 14 bases spanning the gap. Germline V gives CDR1 SQVTM, CDR2 ANQGSEA. The chain's CDR3 is CSVAGASGAFF. The DNA of the CDR3 is TGCAGCGTTGCGGGGGCGTCGGGGGCTTTCTTT.

This clonotype appeared a single time. In this CDR3 the conserved last residue, phenylalanine or tryptophan, is missing, so a read error is likely. V gene TRBV4-2 combines with J gene TRBJ1-5; D gene ambiguous. The length of the CDR3 is 15 residues. Trimming took off 4 bases at V and 0 bases at J, with 10 bases between the two ends. Germline V gene lookup returns CDR1 LGHNA and CDR2 YNFKEQ. CDR3: CASSPEGYSNQPQHL. The CDR3 DNA sequence: TGTGCCAGCAGCCCAGAGGGATATAGCAATCAGCCCCAGCATCTT.

This clonotype was counted a few times. The genes are TRBV7-9 and TRBJ1-5; tentative D call: TRBD1 (5 bases). The germline CDR1 and CDR2 sequences are SEHNR and FQNEAQ (reference sequence). The CDR3 spans 14 residues. V was clipped by 7 bases and J by 0 bases, with 10 bases between them. The CDR3 DNA reads TGTGCCAGCACCGACGGGACTAGCAATCAGCCCCAGCATTTT. The encoded protein is CASTDGTSNQPQHF.

The V and J genes are TRBV4-1 and TRBJ2-5, with a weak D call TRBD1 (5 bases). The germline V gene has CDR1 MGHRA and CDR2 YSYEKL. This CDR3 spans 14 amino acids. Trimming cost V 2 bases and J 1 base, with 8 bases left between them. CDR3: CASSQQGPQETQYF. Written as DNA, the CDR3 is TGCGCCAGCAGCCAACAGGGTCCCCAAGAGACCCAGTACTTC.

In its sample, this clonotype was seen a few times. The chain uses TRBV5-1 and TRBJ1-6, with a weak D call TRBD1 (6 bases). V lost 0 bases and J 6 bases, leaving 10 bases between the germline ends. CDR3 length: 15 amino acids. CDR1 and CDR2 from the germline V gene are SGHRS and YFSETQ. In nucleotides, the CDR3 is TGCGCCAGCAGCTTGGAGGGGGGGGTTAATTCACCCCTCCACTTT. Protein sequence: CASSLEGGVNSPLHF.

This clonotype was seen once. This chain connects TRBV6-2 or TRBV6-3 to TRBJ2-5; the D call may be TRBD1 or TRBD2 (5 bases each). Per the germline V gene, CDR1 is MNHEY and CDR2 is SVGEGT. CDR3 length equals 15 residues. V lost 7 bases and J lost 3, with 18 bases in between. CDR3 sequence: CASTTLRDQKETQYF. The CDR3 DNA sequence: TGTGCCAGCACTACCCTCCGGGACCAGAAAGAGACCCAGTACTTC.

This clonotype counts as medium-sized. The chain couples TRBV12-3 or TRBV12-4 to TRBJ1-6; D might be TRBD1 (6 bases). The CDR3 length is 14 residues. Trimming removed 0 bases at V and 14 bases at J, with 14 bases between. The CDR3 DNA is TGTGCCAGCAGTTTAGCTCAGGGGCAGGCGGCCCTCCACTTT. It encodes CASSLAQGQAALHF.

The chain combines TRBV6-6 with TRBJ1-1; D not certain. Trimming took 2 bases from V and 3 from J, leaving 13 bases between them. Per the germline V gene, CDR1 is MNHNY and CDR2 is SVGAGI (reference sequence). CDR3 length: 15 residues. Written as DNA, the CDR3 is TGTGCCAGCAGTTACAGACATTCCTACGACACTGAAGCTTTCTTT. Translation: CASSYRHSYDTEAFF.

In its sample, this clonotype is medium-sized. The gene calls are TRBV4-3 and TRBJ2-2; D is unclear. Between the trimmed V and J ends, which lost 0 bases and 4 bases, there was a span of 6 bases. This CDR3 has 14 amino acids. The germline gives CDR1 LGHNA, CDR2 YSLEER. For the CDR3, the DNA is TGCGCCAGCAGCCAAGATGCTGTCACCGGGGAGCTGTTTTTT. It yields the protein CASSQDAVTGELFF.

In its sample, this clonotype was seen a few times. The chain couples TRBV7-3 to TRBJ2-1, with TRBD2 matching over 11 bases. The CDR3 length is 16 residues. Germline trimming cut 3 bases from V and 7 bases from J; bases unmatched to any gene: 8. The germline CDR1 and CDR2 sequences are SGHTA and FQGTGA. The CDR3: CASSFSGGAGWNEQFF. In nucleotides, the CDR3 is TGTGCCAGCAGCTTTAGCGGGGGGGCAGGGTGGAATGAGCAGTTCTTC.

The chain uses TRBV29-1 and TRBJ2-7; D could derive from TRBD1 or TRBD2 (6 bases each). With 7 bases removed from V and 4 bases from J, the gap between germline ends came to 14 bases. The CDR3 runs 12 residues. The germline V gene has CDR1 SQVTM and CDR2 ANQGSEA. CDR3 loop: CSARDTMYEQYF. The CDR3 DNA sequence: TGCAGCGCGCGGGACACAATGTACGAGCAGTACTTC.

This clonotype has at least ten counts. The rearrangement uses TRBV5-1 and TRBJ1-1, with 8 nucleotides matching TRBD1. V gave up 4 bases and J gave up 5 bases; unmatched junction bases: 4. There are 13 residues in the CDR3. CDR1 is SGHRS and CDR2 is YFSETQ in the germline V gene. This CDR3 reads CASSRDRTTEAFF. Written as DNA, the CDR3 is TGCGCCAGCAGCCGGGACAGGACGACTGAAGCTTTCTTT. The full variable domain, in which reference TRBV5-1 and TRBJ1-1 provide the parts outside the CDR3, is KAGVTQTPRYLIKTRGQQVTLSCSPISGHRSVSWYQQTPGQGLQFLFEYFSETQRNKGNFPGRFSGRQFSNSRSEMNVSTLELGDSALYLCASSRDRTTEAFFGQGTRLTVV.